A selection of T cell receptor beta chains follows, all from one sample in a study of control samples from healthy donors and cancer patients. TCRdb's table, derived via immunoSEQ multiplex PCR, lists solely in-frame clones and lacks some. The sample records around 180,000 clones, 75% to 95% being singletons. Sequencing was performed on blood. These receptors all come from a woman between 35 and 50 years old in good health. CDR3s include the opening cysteine and the closing phenylalanine or tryptophan. The D gene is left open where the match is weak. Expanded clones are given a class, and other clones once, few, many or no size at all.

d_call	v_call	clone_size	j_call	cdr3_aa	cdr3_nt
.	TRBV4-2	.	TRBJ1-5	CASSQDYSSNQPQHF	TGTGCCAGCAGCCAAGACTACAGCAGCAATCAGCCCCAGCATTTT
.	TRBV2	.	TRBJ1-1	CASSNLNTEAFF	TGTGCCAGCAGCAACCTGAACACTGAAGCTTTCTTT
.	TRBV2	.	TRBJ1-4	CASNRPRNEKLFF	TGTGCCAGTAACAGGCCCAGGAATGAAAAACTGTTTTTT
.	TRBV13	.	TRBJ1-1	CASSFLPWTTGDTEAFF	TGTGCCAGCAGCTTTCTACCCTGGACGACAGGCGACACTGAAGCTTTCTTT
.	TRBV19	.	TRBJ1-4	CASSDTGRQKLFF	TGTGCCAGTAGCGATACTGGACGACAAAAACTGTTTTTT
.	TRBV10-3	.	TRBJ2-1	CAISESIGKNNEQFF	TGTGCCATCAGTGAGTCCATCGGGAAAAACAATGAGCAGTTCTTC
.	TRBV29-1	.	TRBJ1-1	CSVRPQNTEAFF	TGCAGCGTTCGACCCCAGAACACTGAAGCTTTCTTT
.	TRBV3-1/TRBV3-2	.	TRBJ1-4	CASSQGTNEKLFF	TGTGCCAGCAGCCAGGGAACTAATGAAAAACTGTTTTTT
.	TRBV3-1/TRBV3-2	once	TRBJ2-6	CASSQGRPGANVLTF	TGTGCCAGCAGCCAAGGAAGGCCTGGGGCCAACGTCCTGACTTTC
TRBD1	TRBV10-3	.	TRBJ1-1	CAMGTGGFEAFF	TGTGCCATGGGGACAGGGGGCTTTGAAGCTTTCTTT
TRBD2	TRBV10-3	.	TRBJ2-1	CATKRGPDNEQFF	TGTGCCACAAAGCGGGGGCCCGACAATGAGCAGTTCTTC
.	TRBV29-1	.	TRBJ2-3	CSVDSLGDTQYF	TGCAGCGTTGACAGTCTAGGCGATACGCAGTATTTT
.	TRBV6-6	once	TRBJ2-7	CASSPNAGIWTAGHYEQYF	TGTGCCAGCAGTCCTAACGCGGGAATCTGGACAGCGGGTCACTACGAGCAGTACTTC
.	TRBV27	.	TRBJ2-7	CASRSSGSYEQYF	TGTGCCAGCAGATCCAGTGGGAGCTACGAGCAGTACTTC
.	TRBV7-9	.	TRBJ1-4	CASSLLEDEKLFF	TGTGCCAGCAGCTTACTTGAGGATGAAAAACTGTTTTTT
.	TRBV5-1	once	TRBJ2-1	CASSSIGEEQFF	TGCGCCAGCAGCTCAATCGGGGAGGAGCAGTTCTTC
TRBD1	TRBV19	.	TRBJ1-5	CASASQGAGNQPQHF	TGTGCCAGTGCGTCACAGGGGGCGGGCAATCAGCCCCAGCATTTT
.	TRBV6-5	once	TRBJ1-4	CASSYEWTATNEKLFF	TGTGCCAGCAGTTATGAGTGGACAGCAACTAATGAAAAACTGTTTTTT
TRBD1	TRBV10-3	.	TRBJ1-3	CAISDRGQDSGNTIYF	TGTGCCATCAGTGATAGGGGACAGGACTCTGGAAACACCATATATTTT
.	TRBV7-6	.	TRBJ1-4	CASSQDRDATNEKLFF	TGTGCCAGCAGCCAAGACAGAGACGCAACTAATGAAAAACTGTTTTTT
TRBD1	TRBV4-2	.	TRBJ2-7	CASSQETGGFSEQYF	TGTGCCAGCAGCCAGGAAACAGGGGGGTTCTCCGAGCAGTACTTC
.	TRBV18	.	TRBJ2-5	CASSPGGQETQYF	TGTGCCAGCTCACCGGGGGGTCAAGAGACCCAGTACTTC
.	TRBV5-1	.	TRBJ1-3	CASSFNGGSGNTIYF	TGCGCCAGCAGCTTCAATGGGGGCTCTGGAAACACCATATATTTT
.	TRBV6-1	.	TRBJ2-5	CASSYPAGQETQYF	TGTGCCAGCAGTTATCCGGCAGGGCAAGAGACCCAGTACTTC
.	TRBV2	.	TRBJ1-2	CASSDLWQEGGGGYTF	TGTGCCAGCAGTGACCTGTGGCAGGAGGGTGGGGGTGGCTACACCTTC
TRBD2	TRBV11-2	.	TRBJ2-1	CASSLERLAGGLNNEQFF	TGTGCCAGCAGCTTAGAACGACTAGCGGGGGGACTGAACAATGAGCAGTTCTTC
.	TRBV27	.	TRBJ1-2	CASSPRRSYGYTF	TGTGCCAGCAGTCCCCGACGCAGCTATGGCTACACCTTC
.	TRBV5-1	.	TRBJ2-1	CASSEGGPNEQFF	TGCGCCAGCAGCGAGGGGGGCCCCAATGAGCAGTTCTTC
.	TRBV5-5	.	TRBJ2-3	CASTRGTDTQYF	TGTGCCAGCACGAGAGGGACAGATACGCAGTATTTT
.	TRBV21-1	.	TRBJ1-5	CASSKEGTKARQPQHF	TGTGCCAGCAGCAAAGAAGGGACGAAAGCTAGGCAGCCCCAGCATTTT
TRBD2	TRBV12-3/TRBV12-4	once	TRBJ2-7	CASSSGLAGVQYF	TGTGCCAGCAGCAGTGGACTAGCGGGGGTGCAGTACTTC
.	TRBV6-5	.	TRBJ1-6	CASSYLRGSPLHF	TGTGCCAGCAGTTACTTGAGAGGGTCACCCCTCCACTTT
.	TRBV27	.	TRBJ1-4	CASSVRWGANEKLFF	TGTGCCAGCAGTGTCCGATGGGGGGCTAATGAAAAACTGTTTTTT
.	TRBV19	.	TRBJ1-1	CASTRQEFWTEAFF	TGTGCCAGTACTAGACAGGAGTTTTGGACTGAAGCTTTCTTT
TRBD2	TRBV12-5	.	TRBJ2-5	CASGLVRGSGVGETQYF	TGTGCTAGTGGTTTGGTACGGGGTAGCGGGGTCGGGGAGACCCAGTACTTC
TRBD1	TRBV18	.	TRBJ1-4	CASSPGQTNEKLFF	TGTGCCAGCTCACCGGGACAGACTAATGAAAAACTGTTTTTT
.	TRBV7-9	.	TRBJ2-2	CASSLIAPMDGELFF	TGTGCCAGCAGCTTAATTGCCCCTATGGACGGGGAGCTGTTTTTT
.	TRBV5-4	.	TRBJ2-5	CASSLNPPETQYF	TGTGCCAGCAGCTTGAATCCCCCCGAGACCCAGTACTTC
TRBD1	TRBV7-8	.	TRBJ1-1	CASSPRGRKDTEAFF	TGTGCCAGCAGCCCCAGGGGGCGCAAGGACACTGAAGCTTTCTTT
TRBD2	TRBV9	.	TRBJ2-1	CASSVLAGGYNEQFF	TGTGCCAGCAGCGTATTAGCGGGGGGGTACAATGAGCAGTTCTTC
TRBD1	TRBV2	.	TRBJ1-6	CASSEDRPMTPLHF	TGTGCCAGCAGTGAGGACAGGCCGATGACACCCCTCCACTTT
.	TRBV2	.	TRBJ1-1	CASLGNTEAFF	TGTGCCAGCTTGGGAAACACTGAAGCTTTCTTT
.	TRBV7-9	.	TRBJ1-2	CASSLGPTIIAF	TGTGCCAGCAGCTTAGGGCCAACGATCATTGCCTTC
TRBD1	TRBV7-9	.	TRBJ1-2	CASSSGQGINGYTF	TGTGCCAGCAGCTCCGGACAGGGGATTAATGGCTACACCTTC
.	TRBV4-1	.	TRBJ2-1	CASSPSDRDEQFF	TGCGCCAGCAGCCCTAGCGACAGGGATGAGCAGTTCTTC
.	TRBV2	.	TRBJ2-5	CASSEENLETQYF	TGTGCCAGCAGTGAGGAGAACTTGGAGACCCAGTACTTC